This T cell receptor beta chain was profiled in a study of control samples from healthy donors and cancer patients. Libraries were prepared by immunoSEQ multiplex PCR; TCRdb keeps only in-frame clonotypes and omits some of them. The data contain 130,000 to 150,000 clones, roughly 89% of them seen just once; the ten biggest clones take up roughly 12%. This receptor was obtained from a man aged 30-40 years in good health. Sequenced: blood.

The CDR3 region is CATSVRYTGELFF. The DNA of the CDR3 is TGTGCCACCAGTGTTCGGTACACCGGGGAGCTGTTTTTT. The chain uses TRBV24-1 and TRBJ2-2; D not resolved. From germline, CDR1 is KGHDR and CDR2 SFDVKD. V was shortened by 5 bases and J by 3 bases, with 6 bases between the two germline ends. The CDR3 extends over 13 amino acids.